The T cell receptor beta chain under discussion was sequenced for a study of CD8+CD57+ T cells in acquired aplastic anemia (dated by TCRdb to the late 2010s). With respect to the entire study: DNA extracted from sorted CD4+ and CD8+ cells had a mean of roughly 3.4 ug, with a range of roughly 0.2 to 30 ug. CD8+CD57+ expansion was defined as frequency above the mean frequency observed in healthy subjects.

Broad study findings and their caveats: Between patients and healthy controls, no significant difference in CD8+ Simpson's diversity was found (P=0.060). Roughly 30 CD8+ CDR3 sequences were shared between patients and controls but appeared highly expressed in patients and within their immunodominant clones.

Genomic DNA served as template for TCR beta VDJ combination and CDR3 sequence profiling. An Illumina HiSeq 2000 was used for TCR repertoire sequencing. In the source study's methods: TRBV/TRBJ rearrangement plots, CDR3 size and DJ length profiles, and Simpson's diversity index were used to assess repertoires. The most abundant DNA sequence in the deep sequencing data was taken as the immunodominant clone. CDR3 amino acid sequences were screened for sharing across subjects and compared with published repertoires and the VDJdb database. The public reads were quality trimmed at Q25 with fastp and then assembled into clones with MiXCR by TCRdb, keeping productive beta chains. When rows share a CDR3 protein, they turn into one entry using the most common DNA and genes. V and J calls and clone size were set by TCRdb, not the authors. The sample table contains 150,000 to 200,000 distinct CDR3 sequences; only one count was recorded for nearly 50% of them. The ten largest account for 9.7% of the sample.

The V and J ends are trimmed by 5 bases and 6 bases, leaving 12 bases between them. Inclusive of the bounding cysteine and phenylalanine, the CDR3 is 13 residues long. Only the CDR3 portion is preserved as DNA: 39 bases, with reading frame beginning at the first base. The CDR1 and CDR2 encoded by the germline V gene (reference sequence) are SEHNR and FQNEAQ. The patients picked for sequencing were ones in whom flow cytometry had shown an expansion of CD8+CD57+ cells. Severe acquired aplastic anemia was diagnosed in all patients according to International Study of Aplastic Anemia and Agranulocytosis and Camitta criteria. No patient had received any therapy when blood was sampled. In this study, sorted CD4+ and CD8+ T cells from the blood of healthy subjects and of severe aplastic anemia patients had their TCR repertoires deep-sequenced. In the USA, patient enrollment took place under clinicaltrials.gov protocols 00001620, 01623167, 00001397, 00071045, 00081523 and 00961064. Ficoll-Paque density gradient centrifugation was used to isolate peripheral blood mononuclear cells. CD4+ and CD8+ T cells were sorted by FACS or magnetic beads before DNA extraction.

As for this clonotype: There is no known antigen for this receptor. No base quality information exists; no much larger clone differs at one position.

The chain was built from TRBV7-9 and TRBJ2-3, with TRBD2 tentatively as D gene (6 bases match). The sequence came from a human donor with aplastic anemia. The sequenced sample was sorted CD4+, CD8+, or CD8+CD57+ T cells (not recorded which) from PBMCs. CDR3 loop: CASSPTRSDTQYF. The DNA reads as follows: TGTGCCAGCAGCCCGACTAGGTCTGATACGCAGTATTTT.